A selection of T cell receptor beta chains follows, all from one sample in a study of T cell changes during pregnancy in multiple sclerosis. Only in-frame clones appear in the TCRdb table, and some are missing; sequencing was by immunoSEQ multiplex PCR. The sample holds about 28,000 clones, nearly 90% seen once. Sample: CD4+ T cells from peripheral blood mononuclear cells, taken in the second trimester of pregnancy. Source of these receptors: a female donor with multiple sclerosis, enrolled in a pregnancy study. Both conserved end residues are part of each CDR3. D genes are given only for firm matches. Rows give clone size only sometimes, using once, few, many, or a class for an expanded clone.

v_call: TRBV5-1; clone_size: .; d_call: TRBD1; j_call: TRBJ1-2; cdr3_nt: TGCGCCAGCAGCTTAGGGACAGGGGGATATGGCTACACCTTC; cdr3_aa: CASSLGTGGYGYTF
v_call: TRBV19; clone_size: .; d_call: TRBD1; j_call: TRBJ1-1; cdr3_nt: TGTGCCAGTAGTACCGGACAGGGGGAAGCTTTCTTT; cdr3_aa: CASSTGQGEAFF
v_call: TRBV7-2; clone_size: .; d_call: TRBD1; j_call: TRBJ1-2; cdr3_nt: TGTGCCGGAGCGCAGGGGGCTATGAGTGGCTACACCTTC; cdr3_aa: CAGAQGAMSGYTF
v_call: TRBV11-1; clone_size: .; d_call: TRBD1; j_call: TRBJ1-1; cdr3_nt: TGTGCCAGCAGCTTCGACAGGGCTTTAACGAACACTGAAGCTTTCTTT; cdr3_aa: CASSFDRALTNTEAFF
v_call: TRBV7-2; clone_size: once; d_call: .; j_call: TRBJ1-4; cdr3_nt: TGTGCCAGCAGCCTATGGGGGGGGAAAGGTGAAAAACTGTTTTTT; cdr3_aa: CASSLWGGKGEKLFF
v_call: TRBV28; clone_size: .; d_call: .; j_call: TRBJ1-3; cdr3_nt: TGTGCCAGCAGTTCGAGAAACTCTGGAAACACCATATATTTT; cdr3_aa: CASSSRNSGNTIYF
v_call: TRBV10-1; clone_size: .; d_call: .; j_call: TRBJ1-1; cdr3_nt: TGCGCCAGCAGTGATGTACTCAGGGGCCCAACTGAAGCTTTCTTT; cdr3_aa: CASSDVLRGPTEAFF
v_call: TRBV7-2; clone_size: few; d_call: .; j_call: TRBJ2-1; cdr3_nt: TGTGCCAGCAGCTTAGTCTCTACAGGTAACAATGAGCAGTTCTTC; cdr3_aa: CASSLVSTGNNEQFF
v_call: TRBV7-6; clone_size: .; d_call: .; j_call: TRBJ1-1; cdr3_nt: TGTGCCAGCAGCTCACAGGAAAACACTGAAGCTTTCTTT; cdr3_aa: CASSSQENTEAFF
v_call: TRBV5-1; clone_size: once; d_call: .; j_call: TRBJ1-2; cdr3_nt: TGCGCCAGCTCGCTGGCAGGCCCTAACTATGGCTACACCTTC; cdr3_aa: CASSLAGPNYGYTF
v_call: TRBV5-4; clone_size: .; d_call: .; j_call: TRBJ2-5; cdr3_nt: TGTGCCAGCAGCTTAGGGGCGGACAGTCGCCAAGAGACCCAGTACTTC; cdr3_aa: CASSLGADSRQETQYF
v_call: TRBV10-3; clone_size: few; d_call: .; j_call: TRBJ1-4; cdr3_nt: TGTGCCATCAGTGACGGGGAGGCTAATGAAAAACTGTTTTTT; cdr3_aa: CAISDGEANEKLFF
v_call: TRBV5-1; clone_size: .; d_call: .; j_call: TRBJ2-2; cdr3_nt: TGCGCCAGCAGCTTGTGGTTGAGCGGGAACACCGGGGAGCTGTTTTTT; cdr3_aa: CASSLWLSGNTGELFF
v_call: TRBV7-3; clone_size: .; d_call: TRBD1; j_call: TRBJ1-2; cdr3_nt: TGTGCCAGCAGCCCCCGAGACAGGGGATTCTATGGCTACACCTTC; cdr3_aa: CASSPRDRGFYGYTF
v_call: TRBV7-2; clone_size: .; d_call: .; j_call: TRBJ1-1; cdr3_nt: TGTGCCAGCAGTCACATTCGGGGGGGGAGAGGTTCTGAAGCTTTCTTT; cdr3_aa: CASSHIRGGRGSEAFF
v_call: TRBV21-1; clone_size: once; d_call: .; j_call: TRBJ2-3; cdr3_nt: TGTGCCAGCAGCAATTACACAGATACGCAGTATTTT; cdr3_aa: CASSNYTDTQYF
v_call: TRBV29-1; clone_size: .; d_call: .; j_call: TRBJ1-4; cdr3_nt: TGCAGCGTTGGACCTACAGGGACCGGTGAAAAACTGTTTTTT; cdr3_aa: CSVGPTGTGEKLFF
v_call: TRBV12-5; clone_size: .; d_call: .; j_call: TRBJ2-3; cdr3_nt: TGTGCTAGTGGTTTGGTACCGGATGGGCACAGTATGTTTGAGTCGCAGTATTTT; cdr3_aa: CASGLVPDGHSMFESQYF
v_call: TRBV10-2; clone_size: .; d_call: .; j_call: TRBJ1-5; cdr3_nt: TGCGCCAGCAGACAGGGATTGAGCAATCAGCCCCAGCATTTT; cdr3_aa: CASRQGLSNQPQHF
v_call: TRBV7-9; clone_size: once; d_call: .; j_call: TRBJ1-4; cdr3_nt: TGTGCCAGCAGTAACCCGGCGGGGGGGGTTAATGAAAAACTGTTTTTT; cdr3_aa: CASSNPAGGVNEKLFF
v_call: TRBV6-5; clone_size: .; d_call: TRBD1; j_call: TRBJ2-7; cdr3_nt: TGTGCCAGCAGTTACTTGGGACAGTACGAGCAGTACTTC; cdr3_aa: CASSYLGQYEQYF
v_call: TRBV4-1; clone_size: .; d_call: .; j_call: TRBJ2-1; cdr3_nt: TGCGCCAGCAGCCGGGAGGTCTACAATGAGCAGTTCTTC; cdr3_aa: CASSREVYNEQFF
v_call: TRBV2; clone_size: .; d_call: .; j_call: TRBJ1-1; cdr3_nt: TGTGCCTCCTACCACCCGTTAGGACAGCGGAATGAAGCTTTCTTT; cdr3_aa: CASYHPLGQRNEAFF
v_call: TRBV7-2; clone_size: .; d_call: .; j_call: TRBJ2-3; cdr3_nt: TGTGCCAGCAGCCCCCCGTACACAGATACGCAGTATTTT; cdr3_aa: CASSPPYTDTQYF
v_call: TRBV6-5; clone_size: .; d_call: .; j_call: TRBJ1-1; cdr3_nt: TGTGCCAGCATTAGCGGTATTGAGGGGTACGAAGCTTTCTTT; cdr3_aa: CASISGIEGYEAFF
v_call: TRBV29-1; clone_size: .; d_call: .; j_call: TRBJ1-1; cdr3_nt: TGCAGCGTCGGGGGGGACACTGAAGCTTTCTTT; cdr3_aa: CSVGGDTEAFF
v_call: TRBV5-1; clone_size: few; d_call: TRBD2; j_call: TRBJ2-3; cdr3_nt: TGCGCCAGCAGCCTGCGGACTAGCGGGGATGGGGATACGCAGTATTTT; cdr3_aa: CASSLRTSGDGDTQYF
v_call: TRBV6-1; clone_size: .; d_call: .; j_call: TRBJ1-1; cdr3_nt: TGTGCCAGCAGTGAAGCGCTTCAGGGGAGGAACACTGAAGCTTTCTTT; cdr3_aa: CASSEALQGRNTEAFF
v_call: TRBV4-1; clone_size: .; d_call: .; j_call: TRBJ1-5; cdr3_nt: TGCGCCAGCAGCCAAGAACCGGCGCGGGGGAGGCCCCAGCATTTT; cdr3_aa: CASSQEPARGRPQHF
v_call: TRBV7-8; clone_size: once; d_call: TRBD1; j_call: TRBJ2-1; cdr3_nt: TGTGCCAGCAGCTTGGACAGGATGAATGAGCAGTTCTTC; cdr3_aa: CASSLDRMNEQFF
v_call: TRBV5-6; clone_size: .; d_call: TRBD1; j_call: TRBJ2-7; cdr3_nt: TGTGCCAGCAGGGACAGGACCTACTACGAGCAGTACTTC; cdr3_aa: CASRDRTYYEQYF
v_call: TRBV10-3; clone_size: .; d_call: .; j_call: TRBJ2-1; cdr3_nt: TGTGCCATCAGTCCCACAGGTAACTCCTACAATGAGCAGTTCTTC; cdr3_aa: CAISPTGNSYNEQFF
v_call: TRBV2; clone_size: .; d_call: TRBD1; j_call: TRBJ2-5; cdr3_nt: TGTGCCAGCTCCTCCGGACAGGGGGCTGCGGGAGAGACCCAGTACTTC; cdr3_aa: CASSSGQGAAGETQYF
v_call: TRBV5-1; clone_size: .; d_call: TRBD1; j_call: TRBJ2-2; cdr3_nt: TGCGCCAGCAGCTCCAAACAGGGGCCTAACACCGGGGAGCTGTTTTTT; cdr3_aa: CASSSKQGPNTGELFF
v_call: TRBV4-1; clone_size: .; d_call: .; j_call: TRBJ2-7; cdr3_nt: TGCGCCAGCAGCCGGCACCTGCGGCAGGGAGGATACGAGCAGTACTTC; cdr3_aa: CASSRHLRQGGYEQYF
v_call: TRBV5-4; clone_size: .; d_call: TRBD1; j_call: TRBJ1-2; cdr3_nt: TGTGCCAGCAGCACGGGACAGGGTCCCTTGATTGGCTACACCTTC; cdr3_aa: CASSTGQGPLIGYTF
v_call: TRBV2; clone_size: few; d_call: .; j_call: TRBJ1-2; cdr3_nt: TGTGCCAGCAAAGGGGACTACTATGGCTACACCTTC; cdr3_aa: CASKGDYYGYTF
v_call: TRBV5-8; clone_size: .; d_call: .; j_call: TRBJ2-5; cdr3_nt: TGTGCCAGCAGCTCAGGACCAACTAGGGCCCAGTACTTC; cdr3_aa: CASSSGPTRAQYF
v_call: TRBV30; clone_size: .; d_call: .; j_call: TRBJ1-6; cdr3_nt: TGTGCCTGCCCATACCGGGGGGGGAATTCACCCCTCCACTTT; cdr3_aa: CACPYRGGNSPLHF
v_call: TRBV2; clone_size: .; d_call: .; j_call: TRBJ1-1; cdr3_nt: TGTGCCAGCAGTGAAGCGGCGAGAGGAGAAGCTTTCTTT; cdr3_aa: CASSEAARGEAFF
v_call: TRBV5-6; clone_size: .; d_call: TRBD1; j_call: TRBJ1-1; cdr3_nt: TGTGCCAGCAGCTGGTGGGACAGGATGAACACTGAAGCTTTCTTT; cdr3_aa: CASSWWDRMNTEAFF
v_call: TRBV5-6; clone_size: .; d_call: TRBD1; j_call: TRBJ1-6; cdr3_nt: TGTGCCAGCAGCTTGCTGCAGGGGGATAATTCACCCCTCCACTTT; cdr3_aa: CASSLLQGDNSPLHF
v_call: TRBV6-5; clone_size: .; d_call: .; j_call: TRBJ1-1; cdr3_nt: TGTGCCAGCAGTTACTCGGCGGAGGATGAAGCTTTCTTT; cdr3_aa: CASSYSAEDEAFF
v_call: TRBV9; clone_size: .; d_call: .; j_call: TRBJ1-2; cdr3_nt: TGTGCCAGCAGCGTAGGGCCTTATGGCTACACCTTC; cdr3_aa: CASSVGPYGYTF
v_call: TRBV29-1; clone_size: .; d_call: TRBD1; j_call: TRBJ1-1; cdr3_nt: TGCAGCCTACTCAGACAGGGGAACACTGAAGCTTTCTTT; cdr3_aa: CSLLRQGNTEAFF
v_call: TRBV7-9; clone_size: once; d_call: TRBD1; j_call: TRBJ2-1; cdr3_nt: TGTGCCAGCAGCTCCCCGGACAGGGATCCCAATGAGCAGTTCTTC; cdr3_aa: CASSSPDRDPNEQFF